This T cell receptor beta chain was documented in a study of blood T cell repertoires in COVID-19. Study context: Samples of COVID-19 (acute and convalescent) were obtained from the United States, Italy and Spain. Nucleic acid was either cDNA or gDNA, and it came from T cells, B-cell-depleted T cells, or PBMCs.

As handled by the study authors: Amplifying reference gene primers gave estimates of nucleated cell counts. The protocol was immunoSEQ multiplex PCR, while the TCRdb copy is restricted to in-frame clones and leaves out a portion. For V, J and clone size, that table is used; D and trimming come from the DNA. The table has about 140,000 clones, about 74% seen once. V lost 5 bases, J lost 1 base, and 4 bases stayed unmatched. Germline-derived CDR1 and CDR2 are WNHNN and SYGVQD (reference sequence). The CDR3 has 15 amino acids. The source material was peripheral blood. This clonotype was obtained from a man aged 50 or older with acute or convalescent COVID-19. The chain joins TRBV10-1 to TRBJ2-2, with 7 bases lining up with TRBD1. In DNA, the CDR3 is TGCGCCAGCAGTAGACAGGGATTGAACACCGGGGAGCTGTTTTTT. This translates into CASSRQGLNTGELFF.